This passage covers 21 T cell receptor beta chains from one sample sequenced in a study of cytomegalovirus exposure and HLA in healthy donors. Clones were sequenced by immunoSEQ multiplex PCR, and TCRdb holds only the in-frame ones, with some missing. The sample has 130,000 or so clones, more than 80% seen once; the top ten hold 5.5% to 7%. The sample consisted of PBMCs. These receptors were collected from a woman younger than 45 in good health and CMV-seropositive.

This sequence joins TRBV28 and TRBJ1-3; 7 nucleotides match TRBD1. The junction had 15 bases not matched to a gene; V was cut back by 6 bases and J by 4 bases. The CDR3 sequence is 17 residues long. CDR1 and CDR2 (germline): MDHEN, SYDVKM. Here the CDR3 DNA reads TGTGCCAGCAGGCCAAACAGGGGAAGTATGTTGGGAAACACCATATATTTT. Translating it yields CASRPNRGSMLGNTIYF.

CDR3 in amino acids: CASSPPGTGNANTGELFF. In DNA form, the CDR3 reads TGTGCCAGCTCACCACCCGGGACAGGGAACGCGAACACCGGGGAGCTGTTTTTT. This rearrangement joins TRBV18 to TRBJ2-2; the match to TRBD1 covers 9 bases. With 0 bases clipped from V and 0 bases from J, the junction kept 5 bases outside the gene matches. This CDR3 spans 18 amino acids. The germline gives CDR1 KGHSH, CDR2 LQKENI. Full variable domain (rest looked up from reference TRBV18 and TRBJ2-2): NAGVMQNPRHLVRRRGQEARLRCSPMKGHSHVYWYRQLPEEGLKFMVYLQKENIIDESGMPKERFSAEFPKEGPSILRIQQVVRGDSAAYFCASSPPGTGNANTGELFFGEGSRLTVL.

This chain links TRBV15 with TRBJ2-5; D not certain. CDR1 is LNHNV and CDR2 is YYDKDF in the germline V gene (reference sequence). This CDR3 has 12 residues. The ends were cut back, 1 base at V and 3 bases at J, with 3 bases in the middle. CDR3 in DNA: TGTGCCACCAGCAGAGTCGAAGAGACCCAGTACTTC. Amino acids: CATSRVEETQYF. The full variable domain, in which reference TRBV15 and TRBJ2-5 provide the parts outside the CDR3, is DAMVIQNPRYQVTQFGKPVTLSCSQTLNHNVMYWYQQKSSQAPKLLFHYYDKDFNNEADTPDNFQSRRPNTSFCFLDIRSPGLGDTAMYLCATSRVEETQYFGPGTRLLVL.

This sequence joins TRBV7-6 and TRBJ1-3; D perhaps matches TRBD1 (5 bases). The CDR3 length is 14 residues. Germline V gene data show CDR1 as SGHVS and CDR2 as FNYEAQ. V lost 3 bases, J lost 2 bases, and 8 bases lay in between. The CDR3 protein is CASSFRGAGNTIYF. The DNA of the CDR3 is TGTGCCAGCAGCTTCCGGGGGGCTGGAAACACCATATATTTT.

V gene TRBV7-9 combines with J gene TRBJ1-2; TRBD1 might be the D (6 bases). Germline-derived CDR1 and CDR2 are SEHNR and FQNEAQ (reference sequence). Trimming pared 3 bases from V and 8 bases from J, leaving 13 bases between. This CDR3 comprises 13 residues. CDR3 nucleotide sequence: TGTGCCAGCAGCTTCCTCAGGGGCTACGGCTACACCTTC. It translates to CASSFLRGYGYTF. The whole variable domain, remainder taken from reference TRBV7-9 and TRBJ1-2, is DTGVSQNPRHKITKRGQNVTFRCDPISEHNRLYWYRQTLGQGPEFLTYFQNEAQLEKSRLLSDRFSAERPKGSFSTLEIQRTEQGDSAMYLCASSFLRGYGYTFGSGTRLTVV.

With regard to this clone: Other DNA sequences of this sample code for an identical CDR3. The gene calls are TRBV20-1 and TRBJ2-5, with no clear D. V gave up 1 base and J gave up 5 bases, with 5 bases separating them. The CDR3 loop spans 11 amino acids. CDR1 is DFQATT and CDR2 is SNEGSKA in the germline V gene (reference sequence). The CDR3 loop is CSARVRETQYF. CDR3 nucleotide sequence: TGCAGTGCTAGAGTGCGGGAGACCCAGTACTTC.

CDR3 coding DNA: TGTGCCAGCAGTGTTGAGGGACAGAAAAACACCGGGGAGCTGTTTTTT. Residues: CASSVEGQKNTGELFF. J is TRBJ2-2 and V is TRBV2, with 7 positions matching TRBD1. V lost 4 bases to trimming and J lost 2 bases; unmatched junction nucleotides: 7. The CDR3 is made up of 16 amino acids. Germline V gene data show CDR1 as SNHLY and CDR2 as FYNNEI.

This chain connects TRBV7-2 to TRBJ2-4, with D unresolved. CDR1 is SGHTA, CDR2 FQGNSA, per germline. V lost 5 bases and J lost 1, with 9 bases in between. The CDR3 spans 14 residues. DNA of the CDR3: TGTGCCAGCAGCCGTACTATGGCCAAAAACATTCAGTACTTC. This gives the protein CASSRTMAKNIQYF.

The chain uses TRBV11-2 and TRBJ2-1; D might be TRBD1 (5 bases). There are 14 residues in the CDR3. V gave up 0 bases and J gave up 5 bases, with 8 bases separating them. Germline CDR1 and CDR2: SGHAT and FQNNGV. This CDR3 reads CASSLDPGNNEQFF. Here the CDR3 DNA reads TGTGCCAGCAGCTTAGATCCAGGGAACAATGAGCAGTTCTTC.

V usage is TRBV29-1 and J usage is TRBJ1-2; weak D call: TRBD1 (5 bases). The CDR3 is 13 residues long. The germline V gene has CDR1 SQVTM and CDR2 ANQGSEA. CDR3 nucleotide sequence: TGCGGCGGGGCCTATAGGAAGAACTATGGCTACACCTTC. It encodes CGGAYRKNYGYTF. Together with reference TRBV29-1 and TRBJ1-2, the CDR3 gives the full variable domain: SAVISQKPSRDICQRGTSLTIQCQVDSQVTMMFWYRQQPGQSLTLIATANQGSEATYESGFVIDKFPISRPNLTFSTLTVSNMSPEDSSIYLCGGAYRKNYGYTFGSGTRLTVV.

J is TRBJ1-1 and V is TRBV19; maybe TRBD1 (6 bases). CDR1 is LNHDA, CDR2 SQIVND, per germline (reference sequence). Trimming took off 1 base at V and 6 bases at J, with 15 bases between the two ends. The CDR3 contains 15 residues. Here the CDR3 reads CASSIVSGGTAEAFF. CDR3 nucleotide sequence: TGTGCCAGTAGTATAGTCTCGGGGGGCACGGCTGAAGCTTTCTTT.

The rearrangement joins TRBV28 to TRBJ1-4; no clear D gene. Germline CDR1 reads MDHEN; CDR2 reads SYDVKM. V lost 3 bases, J lost 8 bases, and 13 bases lay in between. The CDR3 is 14 amino acids. The CDR3 nucleotides read TGTGCCAGCAGTTTTTACGAACAGCGGGAAAAACTGTTTTTT. Translated, it gives CASSFYEQREKLFF.

The rearrangement uses TRBV27 and TRBJ2-3; TRBD1 might be the D (6 bases). The CDR3 is 15 amino acids. Trimming left V 6 bases short and J 1 base short, with 14 bases between. Per the germline V gene, CDR1 is MNHEY and CDR2 is SMNVEV (reference sequence). For the CDR3, the DNA is TGTGCCAGCAGGGTAGGGACATCCCGCACAGATACGCAGTATTTT. Translating it yields CASRVGTSRTDTQYF.

This chain links TRBV28 with TRBJ2-3; the match to TRBD2 covers 11 bases. The V gene's germline CDR1 is MDHEN and CDR2 SYDVKM. V was clipped by 4 bases and J by 5 bases; unmatched bases: 14. The CDR3 spans 18 residues. The CDR3 DNA is TGTGCCAGCAGTTCGCGACTGGTAGCGGGGGGGCCTCAAGATACGCAGTATTTT. As protein: CASSSRLVAGGPQDTQYF.

The chain links TRBV29-1 to TRBJ2-7, with 7 nucleotides matching TRBD2. Germline CDR1 is SQVTM and CDR2 is ANQGSEA. J gave up 6 bases and V 4 bases, and 15 bases lay outside the gene matches. The CDR3 has 15 residues. The CDR3 here is CSVVLKQGLLFEQYF. The CDR3, as DNA: TGCAGCGTTGTTCTTAAGCAGGGACTATTATTCGAGCAGTACTTC.

This clone has only one observation. This rearrangement joins TRBV6-6 to TRBJ1-1; a possible D gene is TRBD1 (6 bases). In germline, CDR1 is MNHNY, CDR2 SVGAGI (reference sequence). The CDR3 has 15 amino acids. Trimming removed 3 bases at V and 4 bases at J, with 15 bases between. The CDR3 DNA is TGTGCCAGCAGTTATATCAGGGGCCCAGGCACTGAAGCTTTCTTT. Translation gives CASSYIRGPGTEAFF.

This chain joins TRBV28 and TRBJ1-2; a weak D match, TRBD1 (6 bases). The germline V and J ends were trimmed by 4 bases and 1 base, with 19 bases remaining between them. Germline V CDR1 and CDR2: MDHEN, SYDVKM. CDR3 length equals 17 residues. The CDR3 region has the DNA TGTGCCAGCAGTTCTTTTCCTTGGGACACTAGTAACTATGGCTACACCTTC. It is translated as CASSSFPWDTSNYGYTF.

For the CDR3, the DNA is TGTGCCAGCAGCCCAACCGGGGGGGCAGGAGCTAACTATGGCTACACCTTC. Amino acid sequence: CASSPTGGAGANYGYTF. The chain joins TRBV11-2 to TRBJ1-2; the D gene is possibly TRBD1 (6 bases). The germline gives CDR1 SGHAT, CDR2 FQNNGV. The CDR3 contains 17 residues. V lost 5 bases, J lost 0 bases, and 19 bases lay in between.

The genes are TRBV15 and TRBJ2-7, with D possibly matching TRBD2 (6 bases). CDR1 is LNHNV, CDR2 YYDKDF, per germline (reference sequence). This CDR3 has 14 residues. V was cut by 0 bases and J by 7 bases, with 13 bases left in between. CDR3 in DNA: TGTGCCACCAGCAGAGATGGAGGGGCGGGGGAGCAGTACTTC. Translated, it gives CATSRDGGAGEQYF.

The J gene is TRBJ1-1, the V gene TRBV9, with D perhaps TRBD1 (5 bases). The CDR3 length is 13 residues. Trimming took off 3 bases at V and 3 bases at J, with 9 bases between the two ends. Germline V gene data show CDR1 as SGDLS and CDR2 as YYNGEE. In DNA form, the CDR3 reads TGTGCCAGCAGCGATGACAGACACACTGAAGCTTTCTTT. This codes for CASSDDRHTEAFF. The entire variable domain, with the rest obtained from reference TRBV9 and TRBJ1-1, is as follows: DSGVTQTPKHLITATGQRVTLRCSPRSGDLSVYWYQQSLDQGLQFLIQYYNGEERAKGNILERFSAQQFPDLHSELNLSSLELGDSALYFCASSDDRHTEAFFGQGTRLTVV.

The chain employs TRBV7-8 and TRBJ1-1, with D possibly TRBD1 on 6 matching bases. Trimming stripped 2 bases from V and 0 bases from J, with 13 bases between. CDR3 length: 16 residues. The germline V gene encodes CDR1 SGHVS and CDR2 FQNEAQ. The CDR3 is CASSLNIRTVNTEAFF. CDR3 bases: TGTGCCAGCAGCTTAAATATTCGGACAGTGAACACTGAAGCTTTCTTT.